This T cell receptor beta chain was documented in a study of Ad26.COV2.S vaccination and SARS-CoV-2 variants. Generated by immunoSEQ multiplex PCR, the TCRdb table keeps only in-frame clones and is missing some. This table holds around 370,000 clones, around 92% found once. Findings of the study overall: There was a possibility that the TCR breadth and depth analyses underestimated total T cell responses. Vaccine and placebo recipients had comparable breadth of non-spike TCRs. Marked by substantial breadth, spike-specific CD8+ and CD4+ T cell responses were reportedly seen after vaccination. Spike-specific TCR breadth was greater in vaccine than placebo recipients.

To note about this clone: Its antigen is still unknown.

CDR1 and CDR2 (germline): SGHDT, YYEEEE. V gave up 1 base and J gave up 7 bases, with 14 bases separating them. CDR3 length: 15 residues. V usage is TRBV5-6 and J usage is TRBJ1-4, with D perhaps TRBD1 (6 bases). The sequencing used peripheral blood, collected after recovery from COVID-19. The source is a human donor who had recovered from COVID-19. The CDR3, as DNA: TGTGCCAGCAGCTTGATGGGGGCCGGTCGTGAAAAACTGTTTTTT. This codes for CASSLMGAGREKLFF.